The 10 T cell receptor beta chains reported below all come from one sample, sequenced in a study of T cell responses to AZD1222 COVID-19 vaccine (dated by TCRdb to 2020 to 2023). This specimen's time point label, interpreted: baseline before first vaccination. The library was obtained by the immunoSEQ multiplex PCR assay. Drawn from immuneACCESS, this table holds only the in-frame rearrangements with V and J called that TCRdb kept. Clones are partly lost; checked studies trace under half to an unresolved V gene and leave the rest unexplained. The sample data list 100,000 or so clones, and 87% of these were observed just once. The top ten constitute about 3.5% of the sample. Sample: peripheral blood, taken on day 0 of AZD1222 vaccination. The receptors derive from an adult in good health.

The rearrangement links TRBV27 to TRBJ2-3, with 11 bases that match TRBD1. CDR1 and CDR2 from the germline V gene are MNHEY and SMNVEV (reference sequence). V dropped 7 bases and J dropped 2; count of bases not matched to a gene: 14. This CDR3 has 18 residues. The CDR3 sequence is CASTASLGTGGHTDTQYF. The CDR3 coding sequence is TGTGCCAGCACGGCCAGCCTCGGGACAGGGGGGCACACAGATACGCAGTATTTT.

This rearrangement joins TRBV18 to TRBJ2-1, with D uncertain. The CDR3 has 14 amino acids. CDR1 KGHSH and CDR2 LQKENI come from the germline V gene. The V end was cut by 3 bases, the J end by 5 bases, with 11 bases between. The CDR3 spells CASSPASPDNEQFF. In DNA form, the CDR3 reads TGTGCCAGCTCACCGGCCAGCCCCGACAATGAGCAGTTCTTC.

The V gene is TRBV29-1, the J gene TRBJ2-3, with a possible D match to TRBD1 (7 bases). There are 14 residues in the CDR3. The V end lost 5 bases, the J end lost 6 bases, and 18 bases lay between the germline ends. In germline, CDR1 is SQVTM, CDR2 ANQGSEA. As DNA, the CDR3 is TGCAGCGTTCAGGGGGGCGGACTGGGCGATACGCAGTATTTT. Translated, it gives CSVQGGGLGDTQYF.

The chain recombines TRBV11-1 with TRBJ2-2; D gene uncertain. V dropped 6 bases and J dropped 2 bases, with 16 bases sitting between them. CDR3 length: 16 residues. CDR1 SGHAT and CDR2 FQDESV come from the germline V gene (reference sequence). The CDR3 nucleotides are TGTGCCAGCAGTCAAGGTCCCGTCTTTAACACCGGGGAGCTGTTTTTT. Translation gives CASSQGPVFNTGELFF.

The chain combines TRBV2 with TRBJ1-5; D gene ambiguous. This CDR3 is built from 14 residues. The V and J ends lost 7 bases and 5 bases respectively, with 15 bases between them. In germline, CDR1 is SNHLY, CDR2 FYNNEI. In DNA, the CDR3 is TGTGCCAGCACCGAGGGCAGGAACGATCAGCCCCAGCATTTT. It encodes CASTEGRNDQPQHF.

The rearrangement joins TRBV6-5 to TRBJ2-1; possibly TRBD1 or TRBD2 for D (5 bases each). Germline CDR1 and CDR2: MNHEY and SVGAGI. The CDR3 is 15 amino acids. V was pared by 6 bases and J by 3 bases, with 15 bases between. CDR3 sequence reads: CASSAGTARYNEQFF. In DNA, the CDR3 is TGTGCCAGCAGCGCTGGGACGGCCCGCTACAATGAGCAGTTCTTC.

The chain employs TRBV7-9 and TRBJ1-2; 7 nucleotides match TRBD1. The germline V gene has CDR1 SEHNR and CDR2 FQNEAQ (reference sequence). The CDR3 consists of 15 residues. V shed 5 bases, J shed 7 bases, and the junction held 13 bases outside the gene matches. The CDR3 nucleotides are TGTGCCAGCAGCCCCGGGACAGTCCTCTGGGTTGGCTACACCTTC. It is translated as CASSPGTVLWVGYTF.

The chain is built from TRBV27 and TRBJ1-4, with TRBD1 matching 7 bases. CDR1 and CDR2 (germline): MNHEY, SMNVEV (reference sequence). After removal of 6 bases from V and 4 bases from J, the junction contained 14 bases not matched to a gene. The CDR3 is 17 residues long. CDR3 nucleotides: TGTGCCAGCAGGCGCGCAGTACAGGGGAGTAATAATGAAAAACTGTTTTTT. Translation: CASRRAVQGSNNEKLFF.

This chain joins TRBV6-5 and TRBJ1-4, with TRBD1 matching over 8 bases. Trimming removed 10 bases from V and 6 bases from J; junction bases left unmatched: 7. The germline V gene encodes CDR1 MNHEY and CDR2 SVGAGI. The CDR3 covers 13 residues. CDR3 protein: CATRAGGYEKLFF. In DNA, the CDR3 is TGTGCCACCAGGGCAGGGGGCTATGAAAAACTGTTTTTT.

The chain recombines TRBV5-1 with TRBJ2-7; 12 positions match TRBD1. From germline, CDR1 is SGHRS and CDR2 YFSETQ. V trimming: 4 bases; J trimming: 3 bases; junction bases outside the gene matches: 8. This CDR3 is built from 16 residues. This chain's CDR3 is CASSPGDRGLIYEQYF. The CDR3 DNA reads as TGCGCCAGCAGCCCGGGGGACAGGGGGCTCATCTACGAGCAGTACTTC.